This section outlines one TCR beta chain sequence together with its context. What this receptor recognizes is not known. No qualities accompany the bases; no much larger clone lies one base away. In the prospective study, participants were roughly 18 to 100 years old, resided in about two dozen geographic areas of the United States, and were enrolled through a virtual design. To assign participants to cohorts, the prospective study relied on clinical history that participants themselves reported in a screening survey and a study questionnaire. Mobile phlebotomists in the prospective study collected whole blood, serum and a nasopharyngeal or oropharyngeal swab from every participant. Over a roughly 2-month period, participants in the prospective study had the option of providing additional blood draws and questionnaires. Before DNA extraction, blood samples from the prospective study were shipped at room temperature or frozen.

The immunoSEQ Assay, a bias-controlled multiplex PCR, was used to amplify TCRbeta CDR3 regions from genomic DNA. In the authors' own workflow: Nucleated cell counts per sample were estimated from amplification of reference gene primers within the assay. To quantify the absolute abundance of each unique TCRbeta CDR3 rearrangement, sequence reads were collapsed and filtered. For each sample, productive Simpson clonality was calculated as the square root of Simpson's diversity index over productive rearrangements. Drawn from immuneACCESS, this table holds only the in-frame rearrangements with V and J called that TCRdb kept. Clones are partly lost; checked studies trace under half to an unresolved V gene and leave the rest unexplained. The V and J calls and clone size come from that table; D and trimming were worked out from the DNA. The table for this sample lists about 270,000 clones; approximately 90% of them were counted only once. The ten biggest clones cover 2.3% of the sample.

The data stem from a study of blood T cell repertoires in COVID-19 (TCRdb year 2020). About the study as a whole: Samples covering the acute and convalescent phases of COVID-19 were provided by collaborators in the United States, Italy and Spain. The samples were drawn from two sources: the first 160 participants of the ongoing ImmuneRACE study, and 1,000 to 1,500 subjects contributed by 6 global collaborators. The prospective study material was composed of cDNA or gDNA derived from T cells, B-cell-depleted T cells, or PBMCs. Nearly every sample came with metadata listing a de-identified subject ID, COVID-19 status, age in years and sex. A freely available public database, intended as a resource for researchers studying the immune response to SARS-CoV-2, is where the repertoires were released. Deeply sampled blood TCRbeta repertoires from subjects exposed to, actively infected with, or recovered from COVID-19 were included in the dataset. HLA class I and class II types, where available, came from metadata supplied by the sample provider rather than from assay-based typing.

Counted from cysteine to phenylalanine, this CDR3 has 16 amino acids. Left in the record is the CDR3 DNA by itself, 48 bases read in frame from the first base. At the junction V is shortened by 6 bases and J by 2 bases; bases outside the gene matches: 9. CDR1 and CDR2, looked up from the germline V gene, are KGHSH and LQKENI. Study-level results and caveats: How much clinical and demographic metadata was included differed by source and by participant, and the metadata was provided uncurated.

Sequenced: PBMCs or T cells enriched from blood (not recorded which). The TCR comes from a middle-aged woman with acute COVID-19. This chain joins TRBV18 to TRBJ1-5, and 8 junction bases match TRBD1. The DNA is TGTGCCAGCTCCCCCGCGGTACAGGGGGGCAATCAGCCCCAGCATTTT. This yields the protein CASSPAVQGGNQPQHF. This CDR3, with the reference TRBV18 and TRBJ1-5 proteins standing in past its ends, gives the full variable domain NAGVMQNPRHLVRRRGQEARLRCSPMKGHSHVYWYRQLPEEGLKFMVYLQKENIIDESGMPKERFSAEFPKEGPSILRIQQVVRGDSAAYFCASSPAVQGGNQPQHFGDGTRLSIL.